This TCR beta chain was captured by sequencing in a study of blood T cells in healthy people across ages. CDR1 and CDR2 (germline): SGHRS, YFSETQ. The CDR3 is made up of 16 amino acids. V lost 3 bases to trimming and J lost 0 bases; unmatched junction nucleotides: 2. Overall study findings and caveats: Per million T cells, TCR beta diversity dropped roughly linearly as age increased.

In the case of this clonotype: Its antigen is not known.

Those donating, healthy Caucasian individuals from Russia, were aged roughly 6 to 100. For every donor, a draw yielded about 10 milliliters of peripheral blood. Total RNA extracted from each sample amounted to at least 6 micrograms. It was with a sample-barcoded 5' primer and a J-beta primer mix that a second PCR of roughly 7 to 12 cycles was run. TCRdb reprocessed the 5' RACE reads via MiXCR and lists one record per CDR3 protein. This table has hundreds of thousands of distinct CDR3 sequences, 45% to 50% appearing once. This receptor was obtained from a woman aged 60 to 75 in good health. The sequencing sample was made of blood. The chain uses TRBV5-1 and TRBJ1-4; 10 bases line up with TRBD1. The CDR3 nucleotides are TGCGCCAGCAGCTCTGGACAGGGGGCAACTAATGAAAAACTGTTTTTT. Translation gives CASSSGQGATNEKLFF.